This TCR beta chain is from a study of T cell changes during pregnancy in multiple sclerosis. Sequenced by immunoSEQ multiplex PCR; TCRdb stores in-frame clones only, minus some. The sample holds 45,000 to 60,000 clones, about 90% seen once. The CDR3 has 16 residues. Trimming pared 5 bases from V and 4 bases from J, leaving 17 bases between. CDR1 SNHLY and CDR2 FYNNEI come from the germline V gene. Sequenced here: CD4+ T cells from peripheral blood mononuclear cells, sampled in the second trimester of pregnancy. This rearrangement joins TRBV2 to TRBJ2-2; the D gene is possibly TRBD2 (6 bases). The receptor's source is a female donor with multiple sclerosis, enrolled in a pregnancy study. This CDR3 is CASSFFQGGGTGELFF. The CDR3 region has the DNA TGTGCCAGCAGTTTTTTTCAGGGAGGAGGCACCGGGGAGCTGTTTTTT.